This entry is about one T cell receptor beta chain. Its matching antigen is unknown. This sample is drawn from a study of CD4 T cells in relation to SARS-CoV-2 and coronaviruses. Before the COVID-19 pandemic, during about 2011-2019, CD4+ T cells were taken from unexposed donors. After approximately ten days of culture, CD4+ T cells were isolated. TCRdb's copy holds only in-frame clones and misses some; the assay was immunoSEQ multiplex PCR. The data show roughly 28,000 clones, just under 75% seen once. Per germline, CDR1 SQVTM and CDR2 ANQGSEA. The CDR3 totals 11 residues. V lost 3 bases to trimming and J lost 4 bases, with 6 bases between them. Study outcomes and limitations: No crossreactivity against non-spike viral proteins was tested here. Each donor contributed either pre-pandemic or post-infection samples, not both. In roughly 60% of donors, memory CD4+ clonotypes crossrecognized SARS-CoV-2 and at least one common cold coronavirus spike.

The specimen sequenced was CD4+ T cells from PBMCs, cultured in vitro. The rearrangement joins TRBV29-1 to TRBJ1-2; D is unclear. The TCR originated in a human donor in good health. In nucleotides, the CDR3 is TGCAGCGTTGATGGGAGCTATGGCTACACCTTC. It codes for CSVDGSYGYTF.